Included here is one TCR beta chain sequence, with context. What it binds is unknown. This entry belongs to a study of shared clonotypes between healthy human individuals. Study results and limitations: Compared with clonotypes that all four donors shared, non-shared clonotypes had lower generation probabilities.

The repertoire was sequenced with immunoSEQ multiplex PCR; TCRdb's copy has only in-frame clones and lacks some. The sample holds roughly 2.5 million clones, more than 80% seen once. V was shortened by 3 bases and J by 2 bases, with 15 bases between the two germline ends. Germline-derived CDR1 and CDR2 are SGHNT and YYREEE (reference sequence). This CDR3 is built from 15 residues. The split of CD4+ cells yielded CD45RA+ naive and CD45RA-negative memory subsets. The V call is TRBV5-4, the J call TRBJ2-7, with D possibly being TRBD1 (6 bases). The sample comprised naive CD4+ T cells sorted from blood. Specified subset: CD45RA+ positively selected. This sequence originates from a young man in good health. The chain's CDR3 is CASSWTVGQTYEQYF. The CDR3 DNA sequence: TGTGCCAGCAGCTGGACGGTAGGACAGACCTACGAGCAGTACTTC.